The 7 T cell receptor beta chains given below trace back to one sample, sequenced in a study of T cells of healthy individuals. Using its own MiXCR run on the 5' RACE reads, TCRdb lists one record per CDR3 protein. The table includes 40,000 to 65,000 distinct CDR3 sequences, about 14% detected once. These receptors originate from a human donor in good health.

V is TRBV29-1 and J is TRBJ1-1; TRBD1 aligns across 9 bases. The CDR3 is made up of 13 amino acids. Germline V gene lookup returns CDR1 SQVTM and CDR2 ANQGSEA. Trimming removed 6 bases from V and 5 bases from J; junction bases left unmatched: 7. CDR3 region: CSVGWDRATEAFF. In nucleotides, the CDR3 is TGCAGCGTCGGTTGGGACAGGGCGACTGAAGCTTTCTTT.

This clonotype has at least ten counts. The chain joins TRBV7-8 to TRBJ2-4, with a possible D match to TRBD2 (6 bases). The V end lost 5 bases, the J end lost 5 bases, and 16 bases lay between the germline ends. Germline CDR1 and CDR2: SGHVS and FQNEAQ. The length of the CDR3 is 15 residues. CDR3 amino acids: CASSQPGLGENIQYF. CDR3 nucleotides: TGTGCCAGCAGCCAACCGGGACTGGGGGAAAACATTCAGTACTTC. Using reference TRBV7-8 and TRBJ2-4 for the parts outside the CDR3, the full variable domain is GAGVSQSPRYKVAKRGQDVALRCDPISGHVSLFWYQQALGQGPEFLTYFQNEAQLDKSGLPSDRFFAERPEGSVSTLKIQRTQQEDSAVYLCASSQPGLGENIQYFGAGTRLSVL.

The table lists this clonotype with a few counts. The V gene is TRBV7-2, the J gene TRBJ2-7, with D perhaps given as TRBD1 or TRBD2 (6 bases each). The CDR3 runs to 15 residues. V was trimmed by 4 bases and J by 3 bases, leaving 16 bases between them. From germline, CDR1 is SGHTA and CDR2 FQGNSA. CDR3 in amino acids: CASSSEGGTNYEQYF. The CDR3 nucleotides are TGTGCCAGCAGCTCCGAGGGGGGTACGAACTACGAGCAGTACTTC.

Here the CDR3 reads CASSEIAESSYEQYF. The CDR3 nucleotides read TGTGCCAGTAGTGAAATAGCGGAAAGCTCCTACGAGCAGTACTTC. The chain uses TRBV19 and TRBJ2-7; weak D call: TRBD2 (6 bases). Trimming took off 5 bases at V and 0 bases at J, with 14 bases between the two ends. Per germline, CDR1 LNHDA and CDR2 SQIVND (reference sequence). The CDR3 spans 15 residues.

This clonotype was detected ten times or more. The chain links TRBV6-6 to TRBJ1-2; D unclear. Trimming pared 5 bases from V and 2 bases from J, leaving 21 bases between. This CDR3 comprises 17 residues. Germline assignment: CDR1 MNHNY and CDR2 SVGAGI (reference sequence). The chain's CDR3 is CASSRLGEAAPNYGYTF. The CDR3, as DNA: TGTGCCAGCAGTCGCCTGGGTGAGGCCGCCCCGAACTATGGCTACACCTTC.

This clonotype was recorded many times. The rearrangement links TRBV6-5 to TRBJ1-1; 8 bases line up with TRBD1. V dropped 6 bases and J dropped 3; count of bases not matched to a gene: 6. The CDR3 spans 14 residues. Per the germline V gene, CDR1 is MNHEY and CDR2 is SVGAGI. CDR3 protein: CASRQGDRYTEAFF. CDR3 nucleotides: TGTGCCAGCAGACAGGGGGATCGGTACACTGAAGCTTTCTTT.

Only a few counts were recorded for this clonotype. The CDR3 coding sequence is TGCAGTGCCGGGACAGGGGTCGATCAGCCCCAGCATTTT. This gives the protein CSAGTGVDQPQHF. The chain joins TRBV20-1 to TRBJ1-5, with 10 bases that match TRBD1. Germline V gene lookup returns CDR1 DFQATT and CDR2 SNEGSKA (reference sequence). This CDR3 is built from 13 residues. The V segment lost 6 bases and the J segment 5 bases; nucleotides outside the gene matches: 4.